The rows below give T cell receptor beta chains drawn from one sample of a study of blood T cell repertoires in COVID-19. TCRdb's table, derived via immunoSEQ multiplex PCR, lists solely in-frame clones and lacks some. The sample carries about 250,000 clones, approximately 88% recorded once. The sample comprised peripheral blood. Receptor source: a woman aged 25 to 39 with COVID-19, enrolled during active disease. Both conserved end residues are part of each CDR3. The order of the fields is J gene, clone size, D gene, V gene, CDR3 DNA, CDR3 protein. The D gene is left open where the match is weak. For some rows the clone size is stated as once, few or many, or as a class when expanded; others skip it.

>TRBJ1-4|-|TRBD1|TRBV27
TGTGCCAGCACGGGACAGGGCCGTGAAAAACTGTTTTTT
CASTGQGREKLFF
>TRBJ2-7|-|-|TRBV6-5
TGTGCCAGCAGTTACGCCGGGGTGGGCTACGAGCAGTACTTC
CASSYAGVGYEQYF
>TRBJ2-1|-|-|TRBV3-1/TRBV3-2
TGTGCCAGCAGCCAAGGAGACTTCAATGAGCAGTTCTTC
CASSQGDFNEQFF
>TRBJ2-1|few|TRBD1|TRBV7-8
TGTGCCAGCAGCCGGGGACAGGGGTTCAATGAGCAGTTCTTC
CASSRGQGFNEQFF
>TRBJ2-5|-|TRBD1|TRBV5-5
TGTGCCAGCAGCTTGGGACAGGGAGTAGGTGAGACCCAGTACTTC
CASSLGQGVGETQYF
>TRBJ2-7|-|TRBD2|TRBV3-1/TRBV3-2
TGTGCCAGCAGGGTGGGGACTAGCGGGGGGAAGCAGTACTTC
CASRVGTSGGKQYF
>TRBJ1-1|once|TRBD1|TRBV10-1
TGCGCCAGCAGTGAGGACAGGGGGCAAGGAGCTTTCTTT
CASSEDRGQGAFF
>TRBJ2-7|-|-|TRBV21-1
TGTGCCAGCGACAACGGGGGGCTAGCGGGGGTATTCGCCGAGCAGTACTTC
CASDNGGLAGVFAEQYF
>TRBJ2-1|few|TRBD2|TRBV9
TGTGCCAGCAGCGTAAGCCTAGCGGGAGGCGATGAGCAGTTCTTC
CASSVSLAGGDEQFF
>TRBJ1-5|few|TRBD1|TRBV27
TGTGCCAGCAGATTCGGGACAGGTAATCAGCCCCAGCATTTT
CASRFGTGNQPQHF
>TRBJ2-5|-|TRBD2|TRBV7-6
TGTGCCAGCAGCCTCTCCGGGGGGGCCATTGAGACCCAGTACTTC
CASSLSGGAIETQYF
>TRBJ1-3|-|TRBD1|TRBV10-3
TGTGCCATCAGTGACCAACAGGGGGGGGCGGACACCATATATTTT
CAISDQQGGADTIYF
>TRBJ2-4|once|-|TRBV20-1
TGCAGTGCCGGGTACCAAAACATTCAGTACTTC
CSAGYQNIQYF
>TRBJ2-1|-|TRBD2|TRBV27
TGTGCCAGCAGTTTAGGCCCCGGGGGGGTAGCGGGAGCTCGGGATGAGCAGTTCTTC
CASSLGPGGVAGARDEQFF
>TRBJ1-1|few|-|TRBV19
TGTGCCAGTGACACAGGGCCAGGTACGAGAGCTTTCTTT
CASDTGPGTRAFF
>TRBJ1-4|-|-|TRBV6-5
TGTGCCAGCAGTTCGTCGGCGGGTTACGGGAGGGAAAAACTGTTTTTT
CASSSSAGYGREKLFF
>TRBJ2-1|-|-|TRBV1
TGCACCAGCAGCCTCTACTCTAGCGGGAGACTCTACAATGAGCAGTTCTTC
CTSSLYSSGRLYNEQFF
>TRBJ1-4|-|TRBD1|TRBV6-2/TRBV6-3
TGTGCCAGCAGTTACTCCGGGACAGGGGAAAAACTGTTTTTT
CASSYSGTGEKLFF
>TRBJ2-3|-|TRBD2|TRBV4-1
TGCGCCAGCAGCCAAGAGTTGCGGGGGATAGATACGCAGTATTTT
CASSQELRGIDTQYF
>TRBJ2-1|-|TRBD2|TRBV11-2
TGTGCCAGCAGCTTGGGACTAGCGACCTACAATGAGCAGTTCTTC
CASSLGLATYNEQFF
>TRBJ1-1|-|TRBD1|TRBV7-7
TGTGCTAGCAGCTTAGATGACAGGGCTGAAGCTTTCTTT
CASSLDDRAEAFF
>TRBJ1-1|-|TRBD1|TRBV19
TGTGCCGCGTCGACAGGGATGGGCACTGAAGCTTTCTTT
CAASTGMGTEAFF
>TRBJ2-5|-|TRBD1|TRBV18
TGTGCCAGCTCGCGTCGACAGGGCACAGAGACCCAGTACTTC
CASSRRQGTETQYF
>TRBJ2-7|-|-|TRBV6-2/TRBV6-3
TGTGCCAGCAGTGGGGCCCTCAGGGGAGTCACGGGCCACGAGCAGTACTTC
CASSGALRGVTGHEQYF
>TRBJ2-2|-|TRBD2|TRBV6-5
TGTGCCAGTAGGACTAGCGGGAACACCGGGGAGCTGTTTTTT
CASRTSGNTGELFF
>TRBJ1-4|few|-|TRBV19
TGTGCCAGTAGTCAACGGGACTTCGAAAAACTGTTTTTT
CASSQRDFEKLFF
>TRBJ1-6|-|-|TRBV2
TGTGCCAGCAGTGGACAGCTGAATTCACCCCTCCACTTT
CASSGQLNSPLHF
>TRBJ2-1|-|TRBD2|TRBV19
TGTGCCAGTGTCGTAGCGGGAGGTACTTTCAATGAGCAGTTCTTC
CASVVAGGTFNEQFF
>TRBJ1-6|-|TRBD1|TRBV11-3
TGTGCCAGCAGCAACGCGGGACAGGGGGCTCCCCTCCACTTT
CASSNAGQGAPLHF
>TRBJ2-1|once|TRBD1|TRBV7-9
TGTGCCAGCAGCGACCGGGACAGGGATGTGGATGAGCAGTTCTTC
CASSDRDRDVDEQFF
>TRBJ2-1|-|-|TRBV5-5
TGTGCCAGCAGCTTCCGGGAGAGCTCCTACAATGAGCAGTTCTTC
CASSFRESSYNEQFF
>TRBJ1-1|-|-|TRBV29-1
TGCAGCGTTACTGAAAGGGGATTGAACACTGAAGCTTTCTTT
CSVTERGLNTEAFF
>TRBJ1-1|-|TRBD1|TRBV19
TGTGCCAGTAGTAAACAGGGGGCCACTGAAGCTTTCTTT
CASSKQGATEAFF
>TRBJ2-5|-|-|TRBV2
TGTGCCAGTCGGACAGACACCCAAGAGACCCAGTACTTC
CASRTDTQETQYF
>TRBJ2-3|-|-|TRBV7-2
TGTGCCAGCAGCGGGGGGAAAGATGCGGATACGCAGTATTTT
CASSGGKDADTQYF
>TRBJ1-2|-|-|TRBV30
TGTGCCTGGAGTGTTCCGGGGGTAGGGGACTATGGCTACACCTTC
CAWSVPGVGDYGYTF
>TRBJ1-4|-|-|TRBV5-4
TGTGCCAGCAGCGTAACAGGGCCTAATGAAAAACTGTTTTTT
CASSVTGPNEKLFF
>TRBJ2-7|few|TRBD1|TRBV10-3
TGTGCCATCAGCCCGGGACAGGGATCCTACGAGCAGTACTTC
CAISPGQGSYEQYF
>TRBJ2-7|once|-|TRBV6-5
TGTGCCAGCAGTTATTCCCTAGCTTCCGAGCAGTACTTC
CASSYSLASEQYF
>TRBJ1-1|few|-|TRBV15
TGTGCCACTGCGATTCAGGGTGACACTGAAGCTTTCTTT
CATAIQGDTEAFF